This TCR beta chain was observed in a study of T cells after yellow fever vaccination. Study conclusions and caveats: Subsequent to the booster, the majority of primary-vaccination clones reappeared (around 96% CD4, 80% to 90% CD8). Some clonotypes were seen in both the CD4 and the CD8 compartments. These made up a small share and likely arose from convergent recombination.

Germline values: CDR1 SQVTM, CDR2 ANQGSEA. This CDR3 spans 13 amino acids. Trimming took 3 bases from V and 2 from J, leaving 10 bases between them. Concerning this clonotype itself: The target antigen is unknown.

MiXCR, run by TCRdb on the 5' RACE reads, gives a single entry per CDR3 protein. In the table there are some 670,000 distinct CDR3 sequences, roughly an eighth of which are singletons. The sample here was PBMCs, taken on the day of the yellow fever booster vaccination. This TCR came from a man aged 25-45 years who received the YFV17D yellow fever vaccine. The chain combines TRBV29-1 with TRBJ2-5; D is uncertain. The CDR3 DNA reads as TGCAGCGTTGAGAAAGTCGGACAAGAGACCCAGTACTTC. It yields the protein CSVEKVGQETQYF.